Below, 19 T cell receptor beta chains from the same sample are listed, as sequenced in a study of Ad26.COV2.S vaccination and SARS-CoV-2 variants. Treatment indicated: roughly 19 received Ad26.COV2.S at low or high dose, single or two shots; roughly five received placebo; per-sample allocation not given. The study sampled participants on day 63 after the first vaccine or placebo injection. Measured with immunoSEQ multiplex PCR; TCRdb has only the in-frame clones, and not every one. This sample has some 390,000 clones, with around 91% found just once. Sequencing was performed on peripheral blood, taken in a trial of Ad26.COV2.S vaccine versus placebo. Every receptor here comes from a person between 18 and 65 years old who received the Ad26.COV2.S COVID-19 vaccine or a placebo.

The chain joins TRBV6-6 to TRBJ1-5; D call uncertain. V was pared by 8 bases and J by 4 bases, with 15 bases between. CDR3 length: 14 residues. Germline V gene lookup returns CDR1 MNHNY and CDR2 SVGAGI (reference sequence). The CDR3 sequence: CASGWTDDNQPQHF. The DNA for the CDR3 is TGTGCCAGCGGTTGGACTGACGATAATCAGCCCCAGCATTTT.

The chain recombines TRBV10-2 with TRBJ2-1; a weak D match, TRBD2 (5 bases). Trimming shortened V by 3 bases and J by 3 bases, and 12 bases separated the two germline ends. The CDR3 is 15 amino acids. Germline CDR1 is WSHSY and CDR2 is SAAADI. CDR3 nucleotides: TGCGCCAGCAGTGAAGGGAGCGCTCGCTACAATGAGCAGTTCTTC. Encoded protein: CASSEGSARYNEQFF.

The chain carries TRBV7-8 and TRBJ2-4; maybe TRBD1 (6 bases). Germline CDR1 and CDR2: SGHVS and FQNEAQ. The CDR3 runs to 13 residues. Trimming left V 3 bases short and J 7 bases short, with 10 bases between. Here the CDR3 reads CASSFGQTNIQYF. CDR3 bases: TGTGCCAGCAGCTTCGGACAGACGAACATTCAGTACTTC.

The chain combines TRBV10-2 with TRBJ1-5; D is possibly TRBD1 (5 bases). Trimming removed 3 bases from V and 2 bases from J, with 17 bases in between. From germline, CDR1 is WSHSY and CDR2 SAAADI. This CDR3 is 17 amino acids long. The CDR3 nucleotides read TGCGCCAGCAGTGAATGGCAGGGAAAAGGTGGCAATCAGCCCCAGCATTTT. This gives the protein CASSEWQGKGGNQPQHF.

The V call is TRBV7-3, the J call TRBJ2-1, with 9 bases aligning to TRBD2. The germline gives CDR1 SGHTA, CDR2 FQGTGA. This CDR3 contains 14 residues. V was pared by 2 bases and J by 7 bases, with 3 bases of the junction left unmatched. CDR3 DNA: TGTGCCAGCAGCTTAGGTAGCGGGAGAAATGAGCAGTTCTTC. Its translation is CASSLGSGRNEQFF.

The chain is built from TRBV6-5 and TRBJ2-5, with 7 bases that match TRBD1. V trimming: 2 bases; J trimming: 2 bases; junction bases outside the gene matches: 5. CDR3 length: 15 residues. Germline-derived CDR1 and CDR2 are MNHEY and SVGAGI. This CDR3 reads CASSYGDSYQETQYF. The CDR3 bases are TGTGCCAGCAGTTACGGGGACAGCTATCAAGAGACCCAGTACTTC.

This clone was counted between two and nine times. This chain joins TRBV19 and TRBJ1-1; 12 bases fit TRBD1. The CDR3 spans 16 residues. The ends lost 5 bases at V and 4 bases at J; junction bases unmatched: 8. Germline CDR1 and CDR2: LNHDA and SQIVND (reference sequence). CDR3: CASSDRDRGRSTEAFF. The DNA for the CDR3 is TGTGCCAGTAGTGACCGGGACAGGGGGCGGAGCACTGAAGCTTTCTTT.

The V gene is TRBV28, the J gene TRBJ2-7, with D possibly TRBD1 on 5 matching bases. Trimming cost V 6 bases and J 0 bases, with 9 bases left between them. The CDR3 consists of 13 residues. The germline V gene encodes CDR1 MDHEN and CDR2 SYDVKM. Here the CDR3 reads CASRSDSSYEQYF. CDR3 DNA sequence: TGTGCCAGCAGATCAGACAGCTCCTACGAGCAGTACTTC.

CDR3 protein: CSGLLGDYGYTF. Here the CDR3 DNA reads TGCAGCGGCCTACTAGGGGACTATGGCTACACCTTC. This chain uses TRBV29-1 with TRBJ1-2; tentative D call: TRBD1 (5 bases). Germline-derived CDR1 and CDR2 are SQVTM and ANQGSEA. This CDR3 is 12 amino acids long. The V and J ends lost 7 bases and 3 bases respectively, with 12 bases between them. Complete variable domain (other parts from reference TRBV29-1 and TRBJ1-2): SAVISQKPSRDICQRGTSLTIQCQVDSQVTMMFWYRQQPGQSLTLIATANQGSEATYESGFVIDKFPISRPNLTFSTLTVSNMSPEDSSIYLCSGLLGDYGYTFGSGTRLTVV.

This rearrangement joins TRBV5-1 to TRBJ2-3; D is uncertain. The CDR3 extends over 14 amino acids. Germline CDR1 is SGHRS and CDR2 is YFSETQ. V was shortened by 3 bases and J by 0 bases, with 8 bases between the two germline ends. The CDR3 here is CASSSGHSTDTQYF. CDR3 bases: TGCGCCAGCAGCTCTGGGCATAGCACAGATACGCAGTATTTT.

The chain uses TRBV11-1 and TRBJ2-1; TRBD2 matches at 8 bases. The CDR3 contains 16 residues. Per germline, CDR1 SGHAT and CDR2 FQDESV (reference sequence). The junction had 8 bases not matched to a gene; V was cut back by 5 bases and J by 2 bases. The chain's CDR3 is CASSPSTSATYNEQFF. In nucleotides, the CDR3 is TGTGCCAGCAGCCCCTCGACTAGCGCAACCTACAATGAGCAGTTCTTC. The whole variable domain, remainder taken from reference TRBV11-1 and TRBJ2-1, is EAEVAQSPRYKITEKSQAVAFWCDPISGHATLYWYRQILGQGPELLVQFQDESVVDDSQLPKDRFSAERLKGVDSTLKIQPAELGDSAMYLCASSPSTSATYNEQFFGPGTRLTVL.

This clone was recorded once. The CDR3 protein is CAISEGTGVTGELFF. CDR3 DNA sequence: TGTGCCATCAGTGAGGGGACAGGGGTTACCGGGGAGCTGTTTTTT. The chain uses TRBV10-3 and TRBJ2-2; 10 bases align to TRBD1. J was trimmed by 5 bases and V by 2 bases; bases with no gene match: 2. This CDR3 is 15 amino acids long. Germline assignment: CDR1 ENHRY and CDR2 SYGVKD.

Here the CDR3 DNA reads TGTGCCAGCAGCCTACCGGCCAGTCGTGTAGGTTCACCCCTCCACTTT. It is translated as CASSLPASRVGSPLHF. V is TRBV7-8 and J is TRBJ1-6; no clear D. Trimming stripped 5 bases from V and 9 bases from J, with 20 bases between. CDR1 and CDR2 from the germline V gene are SGHVS and FQNEAQ. The CDR3 has 16 residues.

This clone appeared a few times. The CDR3: CASSLVRGAGDEQYF. As DNA, the CDR3 is TGCGCCAGCAGCCTTGTTCGGGGGGCTGGGGACGAGCAGTACTTC. The rearrangement uses TRBV4-1 and TRBJ2-7; weak D call: TRBD2 (7 bases). Germline CDR1 is MGHRA and CDR2 is YSYEKL. Trimming cost V 4 bases and J 5 bases, with 18 bases left between them. This CDR3 spans 15 amino acids.

This chain joins TRBV25-1 and TRBJ1-3; TRBD1 might be the D (5 bases). Germline CDR1 reads MGHDK; CDR2 reads SYGVNS. The CDR3 has 15 residues. Trimming took off 0 bases at V and 4 bases at J, with 10 bases between the two ends. CDR3 sequence: CASSEYGGWGNTIYF. The DNA of the CDR3 is TGTGCCAGCAGTGAATATGGGGGTTGGGGAAACACCATATATTTT.

DNA for the CDR3: TGTGCCAGCAGGTCGGCCGTCACTGAAGCTTTCTTT. This gives the protein CASRSAVTEAFF. The V call is TRBV27, the J call TRBJ1-1; D not certain. Trimming removed 6 bases from V and 4 bases from J, with 9 bases in between. This CDR3 has 12 amino acids. Per the germline V gene, CDR1 is MNHEY and CDR2 is SMNVEV (reference sequence).

The chain links TRBV30 to TRBJ1-5; 8 nucleotides line up with TRBD1. CDR1 and CDR2 from the germline V gene are GTSNPN and SVGIG (reference sequence). V dropped 2 bases and J dropped 6; count of bases not matched to a gene: 6. CDR3 size: 14 residues. In nucleotides, the CDR3 is TGTGCCTGGAGTATAACAGGGGGGCGTCAGCCCCAGCATTTT. This sequence encodes CAWSITGGRQPQHF. Using reference TRBV30 and TRBJ1-5 for the parts outside the CDR3, the full variable domain is SQTIHQWPATLVQPVGSPLSLECTVEGTSNPNLYWYRQAAGRGLQLLFYSVGIGQISSEVPQNLSASRPQDRQFILSSKKLLLSDSGFYLCAWSITGGRQPQHFGDGTRLSIL.

The V gene is TRBV7-3, the J gene TRBJ2-7, with TRBD2 matching 7 bases. The junction had 10 bases not matched to a gene; V was cut back by 6 bases and J by 2 bases. CDR1 SGHTA and CDR2 FQGTGA come from the germline V gene. The CDR3 has 15 residues. The CDR3 protein is CASSIAGELTYEQYF. DNA for the CDR3: TGTGCCAGCAGTATAGCGGGTGAGCTGACCTACGAGCAGTACTTC.

The gene calls are TRBV1 and TRBJ1-1. TRBV1 is listed as a pseudogene. The CDR3 sequence is 14 residues long. The CDR3 DNA is TGCACCAGCAGCCAAGATCGGGGAGTCGCTGAAGCTTTCTTT. This codes for CTSSQDRGVAEAFF.